The 11 T cell receptor beta chains below were found in one sample sequenced in a study of blood T cell repertoires in COVID-19. Produced via immunoSEQ multiplex PCR; TCRdb's table is partial and in-frame only. The sample consists of 90,000 to 150,000 clones, around nine tenths of them appearing once. The sequencing input was peripheral blood. The source is a woman aged 45-60 years with acute or convalescent COVID-19.

The chain uses TRBV5-8 and TRBJ1-1; 9 bases align to TRBD1. Per the germline V gene, CDR1 is SGHTS and CDR2 is YDEGEE. This CDR3 is 15 amino acids long. With V trimmed by 4 bases and J by 6 bases, 10 bases remained unmatched. CDR3 DNA: TGTGCCAGCAGCAGTCACAGGGGGCAGGTCGCTGAAGCTTTCTTT. This gives the protein CASSSHRGQVAEAFF.

The chain is built from TRBV11-3 and TRBJ2-7; a possible D gene is TRBD2 (6 bases). The CDR3 runs to 14 residues. Germline V CDR1 and CDR2: SGHNT, YENEEA. V was cut by 5 bases and J by 3 bases, with 14 bases left in between. The CDR3 spells CASSPRDLYYEQYF. The CDR3 DNA reads TGTGCCAGCAGCCCCCGGGACTTGTACTACGAGCAGTACTTC. The full variable domain, with the rest looked up from reference TRBV11-3 and TRBJ2-7, is EAGVVQSPRYKIIEKKQPVAFWCNPISGHNTLYWYLQNLGQGPELLIRYENEEAVDDSQLPKDRFSAERLKGVDSTLKIQPAELGDSAVYLCASSPRDLYYEQYFGPGTRLTVT.

The J gene is TRBJ1-1, the V gene TRBV4-2, with a possible D match to TRBD1 (5 bases). V dropped 0 bases and J dropped 5 bases, with 16 bases sitting between them. The CDR3 runs to 16 residues. Germline V gives CDR1 LGHNA, CDR2 YNFKEQ. CDR3 in DNA: TGTGCCAGCAGCCAAGATATCGGGGGGATGGGAACTGAAGCTTTCTTT. Its translation: CASSQDIGGMGTEAFF.

This clone was found once. The V and J genes are TRBV6-2 or TRBV6-3 and TRBJ1-2; D remains unclear. V lost 5 bases to trimming and J lost 9 bases, with 13 bases between them. Looked up from germline, CDR1 is MNHEY and CDR2 is SVGEGT. The CDR3 runs 12 residues. CDR3 amino acids: CASSTYPESYTF. The CDR3 bases are TGTGCCAGCAGTACCTACCCGGAGAGCTACACCTTC.

This rearrangement joins TRBV7-9 to TRBJ2-5, with 7 bases identical to TRBD1. This CDR3 region has 14 residues. CDR1 and CDR2 from the germline V gene are SEHNR and FQNEAQ (reference sequence). J gave up 4 bases and V 2 bases, and 4 bases lay outside the gene matches. The CDR3 here is CASSLLGQIETQYF. The DNA of the CDR3 is TGTGCCAGCAGCTTACTGGGACAGATAGAGACCCAGTACTTC.

This chain's CDR3 is CASSKDRGTFYTF. CDR3 DNA: TGTGCCAGCAGCAAGGACAGGGGGACATTCTACACCTTC. J is TRBJ1-2 and V is TRBV6-5; TRBD1 matches 10 bases. The CDR3 consists of 13 residues. Germline V gives CDR1 MNHEY, CDR2 SVGAGI. With 6 bases clipped from V and 10 bases from J, the junction kept 8 bases outside the gene matches.

As concerns this clone: Other nucleotide sequences from this sample produce the same CDR3. V is TRBV19 and J is TRBJ2-7, with a possible D match to TRBD1 (5 bases). Germline lookup yields CDR1 LNHDA and CDR2 SQIVND (reference sequence). This CDR3 spans 15 amino acids. Trimming took 1 base from V and 4 from J, leaving 14 bases between them. As DNA, the CDR3 is TGTGCCAGTAGTATAGGGGCAGGGTCAATTTACGAGCAGTACTTC. Residues: CASSIGAGSIYEQYF.

This chain uses TRBV5-1 with TRBJ1-3; 7 bases are shared with TRBD1. The CDR3 runs 17 residues. Germline V gene lookup returns CDR1 SGHRS and CDR2 YFSETQ. With V trimmed by 4 bases and J by 0 bases, 10 bases remained unmatched. The CDR3 loop is CASSVKETGYSGNTIYF. The CDR3 coding sequence is TGCGCCAGCAGCGTGAAAGAGACAGGGTACTCTGGAAACACCATATATTTT.

DNA for the CDR3: TGTGCCAGCAGTCCCCTGGGAGCGGCACTAGCCAAAAACATTCAGTACTTC. Translating it yields CASSPLGAALAKNIQYF. The V gene is TRBV6-2 or TRBV6-3, the J gene TRBJ2-4; D may be TRBD2 (5 bases). Looked up from germline, CDR1 is MNHEY and CDR2 is SVGEGT. CDR3 length equals 17 residues. Deletions cut 5 bases from V and 0 bases from J, with 17 bases between.

The V gene is TRBV6-1, the J gene TRBJ2-5, with 11 bases identical to TRBD2. Per the germline V gene, CDR1 is MNHNS and CDR2 is SASEGT. V shed 1 base and J 2 bases; nucleotides not matched to a gene: 0. This CDR3 region has 15 residues. The CDR3 loop reads CASSEVAGGQETQYF. The CDR3 bases are TGTGCCAGCAGTGAAGTAGCGGGGGGGCAAGAGACCCAGTACTTC.

V is TRBV10-3 and J is TRBJ1-6; 10 bases agree with TRBD1. CDR1 is ENHRY, CDR2 SYGVKD, per germline. Trimming removed 4 bases from V and 10 bases from J; junction bases left unmatched: 4. The CDR3 is made up of 14 amino acids. CDR3: CAISGTGGESPLHF. The CDR3 coding sequence is TGTGCCATCAGTGGGACAGGGGGGGAATCACCCCTCCACTTT.